This TCR beta chain was captured in a study of somatic mutations in cytotoxic T cells in rheumatoid arthritis. Clones were read by immunoSEQ multiplex PCR, and TCRdb kept only the in-frame ones, dropping some. The data contain 7,500 to 10,000 clones, roughly 79% of them singletons. Findings and caveats of the study: Exceedance of 20% of CD8+ cells by the largest CD8+ clone occurred in about an eighth of the roughly 60 patients.

This CDR3 spans 13 amino acids. Germline V CDR1 and CDR2: SGHVS, FQNEAQ. V was clipped by 8 bases and J by 3 bases, with 14 bases between them. This clone was counted a few times. Its antigen is undetermined. Material: CD8+ T cells sorted from blood. V gene TRBV7-8 combines with J gene TRBJ2-7; a weak D match, TRBD1 (5 bases). This receptor was taken from an adult with rheumatoid arthritis. CDR3 amino acids: CASAAGSLYEQYF. As DNA, the CDR3 is TGTGCCAGCGCGGCAGGGTCCCTCTACGAGCAGTACTTC.